One T cell receptor beta chain is described in this entry. The data stem from a study of PD-1 blockade in mismatch repair-deficient tumors. Study summary: Enrolled about 2012-2016, patients had progressing, pretreated mismatch repair-deficient cancers of 12 to 13 types.

All patients were mismatch repair deficient, assessed by either PCR or immunohistochemistry. Three pembrolizumab responders had their TCRs sequenced. V lost 0 bases, J lost 6 bases, and 4 bases lay in between. Germline values: CDR1 SGHRS, CDR2 YFSETQ. The CDR3 is 12 amino acids. Assay used: immunoSEQ multiplex PCR; TCRdb lists only in-frame clones, some missing. The data hold 60,000 to 65,000 clones, with around 88% observed a single time. The genes are TRBV5-1 and TRBJ2-1, with D uncertain. This TCR came from an adult with mismatch repair-deficient cancer. The sequencing here drew on peripheral blood, taken 52 weeks after starting pembrolizumab. Written as DNA, the CDR3 is TGCGCCAGCAGCTTGGGGGGCAATGAGCAGTTCTTC. Protein: CASSLGGNEQFF.